The clone carrying this T cell receptor beta chain appeared a single time. The entry originates in a study of blood T cell repertoires in COVID-19. Study in general: From T cells, B-cell-depleted T cells, or PBMCs came the material, which was cDNA or gDNA.

V was cut by 7 bases and J by 8 bases, with 17 bases left in between. The CDR3 loop spans 13 amino acids. In the original analysis: For nucleated cells, counts were estimated from reference gene primer amplification. Here immunoSEQ multiplex PCR was the method, and the copy in TCRdb shows in-frame clones only, minus some. That table gives V, J and clone size, and the DNA gave D and trimming. The repertoire holds approximately 52,000 clones, with approximately 84% as singletons. The material sequenced was peripheral blood. The receptor's source is a man in his 70s with acute or convalescent COVID-19. The V gene is TRBV12-3 or TRBV12-4, the J gene TRBJ1-2, with D perhaps matching TRBD1 (5 bases). CDR3 coding DNA: TGTGCCAGCACTTATCTCAGGGTACAAGGCTACACCTTC. It is translated as CASTYLRVQGYTF.